These 13 T cell receptor beta chains came from one sample sequenced in a study of T cells expressing NK-cell markers. TCRdb reprocessed the 5' RACE reads and stores each CDR3 protein as one record, lacking DNA. The listing records roughly 160,000 distinct CDR3 sequences. The sample comprised blood T cells: a sorted CD56 or NKG2C T cell subset, CD4+ or CD8+ T cells, or bulk PBMC T cells (not recorded which). The receptors were gathered from a woman aged 18-70 years in good health.

CDR3: CASSLSLEQSGEQYF. This chain connects TRBV7-2 to TRBJ2-7. CDR1 and CDR2 from the germline V gene are SGHTA and FQGNSA. This CDR3 contains 15 residues.

The chain couples TRBV12-3 or TRBV12-4 to TRBJ1-3. The CDR3 extends over 11 amino acids. This CDR3 reads CASASGNTIYF.

V usage is TRBV7-9 and J usage is TRBJ2-7; TCRdb's D call, TRBD2, is unchecked because there is no DNA. The CDR3 totals 17 residues. Per the germline V gene, CDR1 is SEHNR and CDR2 is FQNEAQ (reference sequence). CDR3 protein: CASSPLGSVAGAYEQYF.

The CDR3 loop is CASSRRQTGTDTQYF. This chain links TRBV5-1 with TRBJ2-3; there is no DNA to check the TCRdb D call of TRBD1. CDR3 length: 15 amino acids. CDR1 SGHRS and CDR2 YFSETQ come from the germline V gene. The full variable domain, its missing parts supplied by reference TRBV5-1 and TRBJ2-3, is KAGVTQTPRYLIKTRGQQVTLSCSPISGHRSVSWYQQTPGQGLQFLFEYFSETQRNKGNFPGRFSGRQFSNSRSEMNVSTLELGDSALYLCASSRRQTGTDTQYFGPGTRLTVL.

The chain combines TRBV15 with TRBJ2-5; the TCRdb call, TRBD1, lacks DNA for checking. CDR3 length equals 15 residues. CDR1 and CDR2 (germline): LNHNV, YYDKDF (reference sequence). The CDR3 loop reads CATSRDLYRENTQYF.

The CDR3 region is CASSFTGLAADTQYF. The chain is built from TRBV11-2 and TRBJ2-3; TCRdb proposes TRBD1, but this gene call is untestable without DNA. From germline, CDR1 is SGHAT and CDR2 FQNNGV. This CDR3 is 15 amino acids long.

The chain has TRBV12-3 or TRBV12-4 and TRBJ2-7; TCRdb's D gene call, TRBD1, goes unchecked for lack of DNA. CDR3 length: 15 residues. CDR3 region: CASSLSGTGGYEQYF.

V is TRBV6-6 and J is TRBJ2-5; the D gene TCRdb calls, TRBD2, cannot be checked with no DNA. The CDR3 has 13 residues. CDR1 is MNHNY, CDR2 SVGAGI, per germline (reference sequence). CDR3 protein: CASTRDLYGTQYF.

The CDR3 here is CASSLGAGGPYEQFF. The chain combines TRBV11-2 with TRBJ2-1; the D call from TCRdb, TRBD2, cannot be confirmed without DNA. Germline V gene lookup returns CDR1 SGHAT and CDR2 FQNNGV. The CDR3 extends over 15 amino acids.

The genes are TRBV11-2 and TRBJ2-5; TCRdb returns TRBD1, unconfirmable since there is no DNA. The CDR3 length is 16 residues. The germline CDR1 and CDR2 sequences are SGHAT and FQNNGV. The CDR3 protein is CASSPFVGAYQETQYF. The full variable domain, in which reference TRBV11-2 and TRBJ2-5 provide the parts outside the CDR3, is EAGVAQSPRYKIIEKRQSVAFWCNPISGHATLYWYQQILGQGPKLLIQFQNNGVVDDSQLPKDRFSAERLKGVDSTLKIQPAKLEDSAVYLCASSPFVGAYQETQYFGPGTRLLVL.

The chain uses TRBV27 and TRBJ1-5; the TRBD1 assignment by TCRdb is unverifiable without DNA. Germline assignment: CDR1 MNHEY and CDR2 SMNVEV (reference sequence). The CDR3 contains 17 residues. The CDR3 is CASSRAPGQGSNQPQHF.

V and J are TRBV7-3 and TRBJ2-3; there is no DNA to check the TCRdb D call of TRBD1. Germline lookup yields CDR1 SGHTA and CDR2 FQGTGA. The CDR3 has 18 residues. CDR3 residues: CASSLLWADIHPTDTQYF.

The V call is TRBV20-1, the J call TRBJ2-1; as DNA is missing, the TRBD1 call by TCRdb cannot be tested. CDR3 length: 15 residues. Looked up from germline, CDR1 is DFQATT and CDR2 is SNEGSKA (reference sequence). The CDR3 protein is CSASSAGVVGNEQFF.